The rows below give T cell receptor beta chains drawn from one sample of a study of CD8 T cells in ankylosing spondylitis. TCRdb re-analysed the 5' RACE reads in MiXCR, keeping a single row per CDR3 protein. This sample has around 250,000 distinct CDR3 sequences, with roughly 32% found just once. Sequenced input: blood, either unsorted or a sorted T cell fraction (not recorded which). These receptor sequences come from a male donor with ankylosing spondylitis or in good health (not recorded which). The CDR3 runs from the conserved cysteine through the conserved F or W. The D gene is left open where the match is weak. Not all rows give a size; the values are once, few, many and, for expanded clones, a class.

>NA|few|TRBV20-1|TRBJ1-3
CSASKSSGNTIYF
TGCAGTGCTAGTAAGAGCTCTGGAAACACCATATATTTT
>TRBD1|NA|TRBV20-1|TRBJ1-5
CSARALRGTGQSDQPQHF
TGCAGTGCTAGAGCCCTCCGGGGGACAGGGCAAAGCGATCAGCCCCAGCATTTT
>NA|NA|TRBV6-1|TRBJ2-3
CASSPTKRGTQYF
TGTGCCAGCAGTCCCACAAAACGGGGGACGCAGTATTTT
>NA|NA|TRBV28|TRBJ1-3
CAAGVVGSIYF
TGTGCGGCCGGGGTCGTGGGGTCCATATATTTT
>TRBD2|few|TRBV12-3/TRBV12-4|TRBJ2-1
CASSPPDSSGGGEQFF
TGTGCCAGCAGCCCTCCGGATTCTAGCGGGGGTGGTGAGCAGTTCTTC
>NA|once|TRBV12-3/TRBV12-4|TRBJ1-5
CASSLLQGKVQPQHF
TGTGCCAGCAGTTTATTACAGGGCAAAGTTCAGCCCCAGCATTTT
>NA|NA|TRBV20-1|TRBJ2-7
CSARGWGSPYEQYF
TGCAGTGCTAGAGGATGGGGTTCCCCCTACGAGCAGTACTTC
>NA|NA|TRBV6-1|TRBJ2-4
CASRPGNRAKNIQYF
TGTGCCAGCAGGCCCGGGAATAGGGCCAAAAACATTCAGTACTTC
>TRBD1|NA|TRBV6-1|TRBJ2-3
CASRTGMYTDTQYF
TGTGCCAGCAGGACAGGGATGTACACAGATACGCAGTATTTT
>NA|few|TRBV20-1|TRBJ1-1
CSAIPGQLNTEAFF
TGCAGTGCTATCCCCGGACAGCTGAACACTGAAGCTTTCTTT
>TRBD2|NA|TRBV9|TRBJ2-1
CASSALAGGPYEQFF
TGTGCCAGCAGCGCCCTAGCGGGGGGGCCCTATGAGCAGTTCTTC
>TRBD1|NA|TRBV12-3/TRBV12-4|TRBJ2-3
CASSLGTGLADTQYF
TGTGCCAGCAGTTTGGGGACAGGGCTCGCAGATACGCAGTATTTT
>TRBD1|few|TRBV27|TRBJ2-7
CASSLTRDRDTSYEQYF
TGTGCCAGCAGTTTGACCAGGGACAGGGACACATCCTACGAGCAGTACTTC
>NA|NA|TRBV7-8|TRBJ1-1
CASSLYVESTEAFF
TGTGCCAGCAGCTTATACGTAGAGAGCACTGAAGCTTTCTTT
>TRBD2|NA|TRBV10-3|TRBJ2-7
CAISGSSGVITYEQYF
TGTGCCATCAGTGGCTCTAGCGGGGTAATTACCTACGAGCAGTACTTC
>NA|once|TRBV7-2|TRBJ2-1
CASSPWDYNEQFF
TGTGCCAGCAGCCCTTGGGACTACAATGAGCAGTTCTTC
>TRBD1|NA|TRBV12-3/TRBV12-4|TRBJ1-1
CASSRNTGGSTEAFF
TGTGCCAGCAGCCGAAATACAGGGGGGAGCACTGAAGCTTTCTTT
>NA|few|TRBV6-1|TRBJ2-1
CASTKGGIYNEQFF
TGTGCCAGCACCAAAGGGGGGATATACAATGAGCAGTTCTTC
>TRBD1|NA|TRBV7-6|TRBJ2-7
CASSEGQGAYEQYF
TGTGCCAGCAGTGAAGGACAGGGGGCTTACGAGCAGTACTTC
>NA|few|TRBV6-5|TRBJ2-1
CASSYLSGGRSYNEQFF
TGTGCCAGCAGTTACTTAAGTGGGGGTCGGTCCTACAATGAGCAGTTCTTC
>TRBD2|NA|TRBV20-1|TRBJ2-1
CSARDSSLSGGAIKYNEQFF
TGCAGTGCTAGAGACTCGTCCTTAAGCGGGGGGGCAATAAAGTACAATGAGCAGTTCTTC
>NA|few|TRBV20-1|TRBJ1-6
CSARDTNMNSPLHF
TGCAGTGCTAGAGATACCAATATGAATTCACCCCTCCACTTT
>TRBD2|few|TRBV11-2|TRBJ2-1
CASSRLAGGPGNEQFF
TGTGCCAGCAGCAGACTAGCGGGGGGGCCCGGGAATGAGCAGTTCTTC
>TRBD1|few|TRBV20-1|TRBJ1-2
CSARGWVGDRGYGYTF
TGCAGTGCTAGAGGTTGGGTAGGCGACAGGGGGTATGGCTACACCTTC
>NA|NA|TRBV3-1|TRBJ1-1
CASSLRTEGAFF
TGTGCCAGCAGCCTCCGGACAGAGGGGGCTTTCTTT
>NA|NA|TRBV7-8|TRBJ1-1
CASSSGRGGTEAFF
TGTGCCAGCAGCTCTGGACGGGGGGGCACTGAAGCTTTCTTT
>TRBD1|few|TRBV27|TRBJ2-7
CASSPGQGFVEQYF
TGTGCCAGCAGTCCGGGACAGGGGTTCGTAGAGCAGTACTTC
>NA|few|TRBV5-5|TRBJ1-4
CASSLSPGTNEKLFF
TGTGCCAGCAGCTTGAGTCCAGGAACCAATGAAAAACTGTTTTTT
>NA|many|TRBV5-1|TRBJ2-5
CASSLAGETQYF
TGTGCCAGCAGCTTAGCTGGGGAGACCCAGTACTTC
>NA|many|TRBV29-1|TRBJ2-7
CSVVGGVYEQYF
TGCAGCGTTGTGGGGGGAGTTTACGAGCAGTACTTC
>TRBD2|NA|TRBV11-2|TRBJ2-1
CASSLTVGGNEQFF
TGTGCCAGCAGCTTAACAGTGGGGGGGAATGAGCAGTTCTTC
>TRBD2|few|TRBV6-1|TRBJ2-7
CASSLLERGGTYEQYF
TGTGCCAGCAGTCTCTTAGAGCGGGGAGGTACCTACGAGCAGTACTTC
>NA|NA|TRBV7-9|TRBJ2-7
CASSLALSSYEQYF
TGTGCCAGCAGCTTAGCACTGTCCAGCTACGAGCAGTACTTC
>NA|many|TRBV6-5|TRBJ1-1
CASRRNTEAFF
TGTGCCAGCAGGAGGAACACTGAAGCTTTCTTT
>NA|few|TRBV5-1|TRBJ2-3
CASSLAEQTASTDTQYF
TGCGCCAGCAGCTTGGCCGAGCAAACCGCTAGCACAGATACGCAGTATTTT
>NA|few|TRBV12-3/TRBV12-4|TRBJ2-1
CASSLAGPEQFF
TGTGCCAGCAGTTTAGCGGGACCTGAGCAGTTCTTC
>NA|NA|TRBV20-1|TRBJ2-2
CSAGEANTGELFF
TGCAGTGCTGGGGAGGCGAACACCGGGGAGCTGTTTTTT
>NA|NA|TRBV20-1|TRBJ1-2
CSARDIRGLVYGYTF
TGCAGTGCTAGAGATATACGGGGGCTGGTCTATGGCTACACCTTC
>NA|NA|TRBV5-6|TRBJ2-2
CASVGPGELFF
TGTGCCAGCGTCGGCCCCGGGGAGCTGTTTTTT
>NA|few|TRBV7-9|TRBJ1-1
CASSVDSLNTEAFF
TGTGCCAGCAGCGTGGACAGTTTGAACACTGAAGCTTTCTTT
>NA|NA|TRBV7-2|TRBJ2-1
CASSLFGNEQFF
TGTGCCAGCAGCTTATTCGGCAATGAGCAGTTCTTC
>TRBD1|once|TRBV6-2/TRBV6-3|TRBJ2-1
CASRGQGIEQFF
TGTGCCAGCAGGGGACAGGGAATTGAGCAGTTCTTC
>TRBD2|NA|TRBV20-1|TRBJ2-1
CSARAAGGRSSYNEQFF
TGCAGTGCTAGGGCCGCGGGGGGGCGAAGCTCCTACAATGAGCAGTTCTTC
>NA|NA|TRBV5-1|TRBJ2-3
CASSEVNDNTQYF
TGCGCCAGCAGCGAGGTCAATGACAATACGCAGTATTTT
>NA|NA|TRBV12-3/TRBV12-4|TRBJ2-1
CASSFGVRYNEQFF
TGTGCCAGCAGTTTCGGGGTTAGATACAATGAGCAGTTCTTC
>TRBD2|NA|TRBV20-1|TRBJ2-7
CSASEAGTSRPFEQYF
TGCAGTGCTAGCGAAGCTGGGACTAGCCGGCCCTTCGAGCAGTACTTC
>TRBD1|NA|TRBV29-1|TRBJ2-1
CSVDGTGGIDNEQFF
TGCAGCGTTGACGGGACAGGGGGAATTGACAATGAGCAGTTCTTC
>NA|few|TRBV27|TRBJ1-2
CASRGGVYGYTF
TGTGCCAGCCGGGGGGGAGTTTATGGCTACACCTTC
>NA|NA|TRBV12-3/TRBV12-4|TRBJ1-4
CASGRGFEEKLFF
TGTGCCAGCGGCAGGGGTTTTGAAGAAAAACTGTTTTTT
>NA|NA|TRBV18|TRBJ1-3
CASSPSGTASGNTIYF
TGTGCCAGCTCACCGTCCGGGACGGCCTCTGGAAACACCATATATTTT
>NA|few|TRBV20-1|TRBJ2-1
CSARDPGGSYNEQFF
TGCAGTGCTAGAGATCCCGGGGGCTCCTACAATGAGCAGTTCTTC
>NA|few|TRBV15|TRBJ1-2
CATSTQGYGYTF
TGTGCCACCAGCACACAGGGTTATGGCTACACCTTC
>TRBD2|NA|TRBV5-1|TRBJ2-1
CASSLASGGTYNEQFF
TGCGCCAGCAGCTTGGCTAGCGGGGGGACCTACAATGAGCAGTTCTTC
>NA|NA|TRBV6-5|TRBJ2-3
CASSYYPGRDTQYF
TGTGCCAGCAGTTACTACCCAGGGAGGGATACGCAGTATTTT
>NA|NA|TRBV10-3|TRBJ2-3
CAIMRTTSTDTQYF
TGTGCCATCATGAGGACAACTAGCACAGATACGCAGTATTTT
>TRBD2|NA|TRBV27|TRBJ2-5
CASSLKGSGGLQETQYF
TGTGCCAGCAGTTTGAAAGGAAGCGGGGGCCTCCAAGAGACCCAGTACTTC
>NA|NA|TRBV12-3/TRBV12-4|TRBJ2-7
CASSLAGVKDEQYF
TGTGCCAGCAGTTTAGCCGGGGTCAAGGACGAGCAGTACTTC
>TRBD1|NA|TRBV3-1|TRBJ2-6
CASRARPGTVPSGANVLTF
TGTGCCAGCAGAGCCCGACCCGGGACAGTGCCGTCTGGGGCCAACGTCCTGACTTTC
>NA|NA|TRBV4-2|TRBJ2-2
CASSQSGGNTGELFF
TGTGCCAGCAGCCAATCCGGGGGGAACACCGGGGAGCTGTTTTTT
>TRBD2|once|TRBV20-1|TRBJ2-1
CSGRLAGFDNEQFF
TGCAGTGGCAGACTAGCGGGATTTGACAATGAGCAGTTCTTC